The entry below describes one T cell receptor beta chain. The CDR3 runs to 16 residues. Germline lookup yields CDR1 MNHEY and CDR2 SVGAGI. V was cut by 0 bases and J by 2 bases, with 10 bases left in between. This sample stems from a study of blood T cell repertoires in COVID-19. The overall study: Material from acute and convalescent COVID-19 was sourced from the United States, Italy and Spain. PBMCs, B-cell-depleted T cells, or T cells were the source of the cDNA or gDNA that made up the material.

Original data processing: Researchers report that nucleated cell counts were estimated from reference gene primer amplification. The repertoire was sequenced with immunoSEQ multiplex PCR; TCRdb's copy has only in-frame clones and lacks some. Clone size and the V and J calls come from that table; the DNA yielded D and trimming. The table shows 200,000 to 300,000 clones, with over 70% occurring only once. The rearrangement uses TRBV6-5 and TRBJ2-2; D possibly corresponds to TRBD1 (5 bases). The sequenced material came from peripheral blood. The sequence was obtained from a woman aged 40-49 years who had recovered from COVID-19. CDR3 in amino acids: CASSYSGQINTGELFF. The CDR3 DNA sequence: TGTGCCAGCAGTTACTCGGGGCAGATAAACACCGGGGAGCTGTTTTTT.